This T cell receptor beta chain stems from a study of T-cell reconstitution after alpha-beta-depleted transplantation in children. This CDR3 region has 19 residues. Germline V gene data show CDR1 as SGHRS and CDR2 as YFSETQ. After removal of 0 bases from V and 1 base from J, the junction contained 10 bases not matched to a gene. Preparing the TCRbeta library involved the use of unique molecular identifiers. TCRdb re-called the PCR reads with MiXCR, one entry per CDR3 protein. This sample has roughly 120,000 distinct CDR3 sequences, with approximately 10% found just once. This clonotype was seen many times.

The chain links TRBV5-1 to TRBJ2-6, with TRBD1 identical over 7 bases. The TCR comes from a human donor who donated a stem cell graft to a child with acute lymphoblastic leukemia. Here the sequenced sample was PBMCs from the stem cell graft donor, taken from the stem cell graft. The DNA of the CDR3 is TGCGCCAGCAGCTTGGCCAGGGACAGCCGTTTGTCTGGGGCCAACGTCCTGACTTTC. Translating gives CASSLARDSRLSGANVLTF.